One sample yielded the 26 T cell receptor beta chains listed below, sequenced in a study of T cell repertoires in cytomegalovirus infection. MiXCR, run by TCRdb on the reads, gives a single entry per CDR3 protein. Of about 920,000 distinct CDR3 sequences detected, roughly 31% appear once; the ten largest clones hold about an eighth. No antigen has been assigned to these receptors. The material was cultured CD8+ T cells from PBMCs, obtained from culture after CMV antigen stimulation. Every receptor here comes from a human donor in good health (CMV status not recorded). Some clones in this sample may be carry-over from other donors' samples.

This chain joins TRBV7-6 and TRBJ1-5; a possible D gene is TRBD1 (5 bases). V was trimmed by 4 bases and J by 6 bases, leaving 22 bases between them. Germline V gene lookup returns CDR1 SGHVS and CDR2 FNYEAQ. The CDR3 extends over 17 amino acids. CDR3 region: CASSSEPGPIRGQPQHF. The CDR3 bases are TGTGCCAGCAGCTCGGAGCCGGGACCCATAAGGGGTCAGCCCCAGCATTTT. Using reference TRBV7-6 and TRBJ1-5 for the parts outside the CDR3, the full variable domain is GAGVSQSPRYKVTKRGQDVALRCDPISGHVSLYWYRQALGQGPEFLTYFNYEAQQDKSGLPNDRFSAERPEGSISTLTIQRTEQRDSAMYRCASSSEPGPIRGQPQHFGDGTRLSIL.

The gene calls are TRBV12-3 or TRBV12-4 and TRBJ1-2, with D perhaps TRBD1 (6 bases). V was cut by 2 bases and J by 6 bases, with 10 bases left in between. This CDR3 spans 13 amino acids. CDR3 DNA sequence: TGTGCCAGCAGTTTAAACAGGGTAAATGGCTACACCTTC. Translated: CASSLNRVNGYTF.

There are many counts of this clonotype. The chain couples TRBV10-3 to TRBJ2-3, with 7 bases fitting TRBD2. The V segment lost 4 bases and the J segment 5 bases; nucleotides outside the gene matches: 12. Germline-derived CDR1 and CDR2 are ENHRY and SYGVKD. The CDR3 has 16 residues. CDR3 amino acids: CAISGISGYGGDTQYF. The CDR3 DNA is TGTGCCATCAGTGGGATTAGCGGGTACGGAGGAGATACGCAGTATTTT.

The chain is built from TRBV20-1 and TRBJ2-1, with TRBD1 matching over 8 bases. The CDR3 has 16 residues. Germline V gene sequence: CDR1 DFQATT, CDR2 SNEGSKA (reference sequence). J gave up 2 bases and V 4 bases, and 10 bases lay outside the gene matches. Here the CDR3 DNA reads TGCAGTGCTACCCACACGGGGACAGGTGCCTACAATGAGCAGTTCTTC. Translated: CSATHTGTGAYNEQFF.

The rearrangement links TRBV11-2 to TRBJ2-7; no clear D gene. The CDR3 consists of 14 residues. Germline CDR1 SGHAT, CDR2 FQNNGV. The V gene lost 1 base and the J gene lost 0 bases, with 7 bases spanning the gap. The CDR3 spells CASSLARPSYEQYV. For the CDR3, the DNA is TGTGCCAGCAGCTTAGCCCGACCCTCCTACGAGCAGTACGTC.

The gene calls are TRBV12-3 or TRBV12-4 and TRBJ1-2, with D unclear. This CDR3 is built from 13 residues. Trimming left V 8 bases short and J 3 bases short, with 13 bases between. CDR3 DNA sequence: TGTGCCAGCGGATTCGGGGATTACTATGGCTACACCTTC. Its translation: CASGFGDYYGYTF.

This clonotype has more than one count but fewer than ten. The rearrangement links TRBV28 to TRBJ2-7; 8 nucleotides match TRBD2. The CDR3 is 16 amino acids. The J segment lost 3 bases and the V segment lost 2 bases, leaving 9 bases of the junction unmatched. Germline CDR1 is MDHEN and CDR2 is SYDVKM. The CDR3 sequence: CASSLRGGLSHYEQYV. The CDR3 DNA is TGTGCCAGCAGTTTACGGGGGGGGCTCTCACACTACGAGCAGTACGTC.

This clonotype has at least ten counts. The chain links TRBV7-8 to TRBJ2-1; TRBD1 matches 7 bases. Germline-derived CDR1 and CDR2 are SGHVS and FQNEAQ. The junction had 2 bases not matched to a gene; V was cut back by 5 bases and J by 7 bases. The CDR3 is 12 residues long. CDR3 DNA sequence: TGTGCCAGCAGCACAGGGGTGAATGAGCAGTTCTTC. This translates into CASSTGVNEQFF.

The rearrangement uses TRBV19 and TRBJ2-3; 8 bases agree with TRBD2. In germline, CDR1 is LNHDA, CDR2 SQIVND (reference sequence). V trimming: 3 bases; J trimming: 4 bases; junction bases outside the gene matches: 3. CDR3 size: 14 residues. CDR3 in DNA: TGTGCCAGTAGTATGGCGGGGGGCGCAGATACGCAGTATTTT. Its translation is CASSMAGGADTQYF.

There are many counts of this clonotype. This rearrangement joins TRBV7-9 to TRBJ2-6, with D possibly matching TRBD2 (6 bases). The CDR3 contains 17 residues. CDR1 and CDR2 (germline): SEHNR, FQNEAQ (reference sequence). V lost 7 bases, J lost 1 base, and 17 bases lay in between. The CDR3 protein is CASIHRETGSGANVLTF. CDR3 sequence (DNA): TGTGCCAGCATCCACCGGGAGACTGGGTCTGGGGCCAACGTCCTGACTTTC.

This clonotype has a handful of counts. CDR3 in amino acids: CASSTDRGGYNEQFF. CDR3 in DNA: TGTGCCAGCAGCACCGACAGGGGAGGCTACAATGAGCAGTTCTTC. This rearrangement joins TRBV5-5 to TRBJ2-1; 8 bases agree with TRBD1. Germline trimming cut 4 bases from V and 3 bases from J; bases unmatched to any gene: 6. CDR1 is SGHKS, CDR2 YYEKEE, per germline (reference sequence). The length of the CDR3 is 15 residues. The full variable domain, its missing parts supplied by reference TRBV5-5 and TRBJ2-1, is DAGVTQSPTHLIKTRGQQVTLRCSPISGHKSVSWYQQVLGQGPQFIFQYYEKEERGRGNFPDRFSARQFPNYSSELNVNALLLGDSALYLCASSTDRGGYNEQFFGPGTRLTVL.

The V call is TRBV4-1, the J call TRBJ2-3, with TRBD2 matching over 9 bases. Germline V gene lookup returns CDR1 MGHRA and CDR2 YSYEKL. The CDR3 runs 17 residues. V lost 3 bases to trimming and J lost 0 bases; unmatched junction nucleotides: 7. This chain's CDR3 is CASSQALAGPSTDTQYF. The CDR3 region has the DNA TGCGCCAGCAGCCAGGCTCTAGCGGGGCCCAGCACAGATACGCAGTATTTT.

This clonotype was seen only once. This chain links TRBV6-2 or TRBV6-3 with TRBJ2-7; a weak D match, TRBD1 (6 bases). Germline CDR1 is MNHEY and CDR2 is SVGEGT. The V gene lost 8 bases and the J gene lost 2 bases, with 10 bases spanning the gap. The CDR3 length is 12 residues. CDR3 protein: CASPRTAYEQYF. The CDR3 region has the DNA TGTGCCAGCCCAAGGACAGCCTACGAGCAGTACTTC.

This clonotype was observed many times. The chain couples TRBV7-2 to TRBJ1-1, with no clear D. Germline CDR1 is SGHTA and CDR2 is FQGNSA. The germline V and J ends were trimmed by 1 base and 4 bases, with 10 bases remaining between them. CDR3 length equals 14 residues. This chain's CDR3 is CASSLGGGPTEAFF. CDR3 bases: TGTGCCAGCAGCTTAGGAGGAGGGCCCACTGAAGCTTTCTTT.

CDR3 loop: CASSLSPSSYEQYV. The CDR3 bases are TGTGCCAGCAGTTTATCTCCGAGCTCCTACGAGCAGTACGTC. The chain uses TRBV27 and TRBJ2-7; D is unresolved. This CDR3 has 14 residues. Trimming took 0 bases from V and 0 from J, leaving 6 bases between them. The germline CDR1 and CDR2 sequences are MNHEY and SMNVEV (reference sequence).

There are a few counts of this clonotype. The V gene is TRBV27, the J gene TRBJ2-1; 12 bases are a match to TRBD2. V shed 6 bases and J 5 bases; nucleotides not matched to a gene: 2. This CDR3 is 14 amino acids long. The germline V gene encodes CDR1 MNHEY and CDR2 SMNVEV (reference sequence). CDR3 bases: TGTGCCAGCAGGACTAGCGGGGGCCACAATGAGCAGTTCTTC. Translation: CASRTSGGHNEQFF.

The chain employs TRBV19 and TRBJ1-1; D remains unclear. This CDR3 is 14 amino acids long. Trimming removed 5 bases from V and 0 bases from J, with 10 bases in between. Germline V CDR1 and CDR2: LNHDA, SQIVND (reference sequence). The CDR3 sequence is CASSWHPMNTEAFF. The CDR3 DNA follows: TGTGCCAGTAGTTGGCATCCCATGAACACTGAAGCTTTCTTT.

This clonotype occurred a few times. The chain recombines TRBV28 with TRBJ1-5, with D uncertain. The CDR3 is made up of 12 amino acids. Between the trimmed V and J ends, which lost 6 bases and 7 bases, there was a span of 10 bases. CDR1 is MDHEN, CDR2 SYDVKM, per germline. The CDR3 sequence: CASRSTGQPQHF. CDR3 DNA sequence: TGTGCCAGCAGATCAACTGGGCAGCCCCAGCATTTT.

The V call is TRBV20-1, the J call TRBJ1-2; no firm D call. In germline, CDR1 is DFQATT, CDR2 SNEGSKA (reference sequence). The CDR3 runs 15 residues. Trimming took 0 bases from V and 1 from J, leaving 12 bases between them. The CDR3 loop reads CSAREGKNINYGYTF. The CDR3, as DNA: TGCAGTGCTAGAGAGGGCAAGAACATTAACTATGGCTACACCTTC.

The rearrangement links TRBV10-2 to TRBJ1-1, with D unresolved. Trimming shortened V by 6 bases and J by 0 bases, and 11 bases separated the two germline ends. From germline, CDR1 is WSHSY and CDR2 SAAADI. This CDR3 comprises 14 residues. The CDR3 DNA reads TGCGCCAGCAGCCAGACCCCCATGAACACTGAAGCTTTCTTT. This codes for CASSQTPMNTEAFF.

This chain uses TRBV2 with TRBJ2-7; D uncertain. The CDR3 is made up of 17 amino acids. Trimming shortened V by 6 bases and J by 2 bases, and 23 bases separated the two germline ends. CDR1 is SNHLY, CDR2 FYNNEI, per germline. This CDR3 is CASSGNPAWPEAYEQYF. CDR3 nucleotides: TGTGCCAGCAGCGGTAATCCGGCCTGGCCGGAAGCCTACGAGCAGTACTTC.

CDR3 region: CASSLDSPGELFF. Here the CDR3 DNA reads TGTGCCAGCAGCTTGGACAGCCCCGGGGAGCTGTTTTTT. The chain couples TRBV11-2 to TRBJ2-2; D may be TRBD1 (6 bases). The length of the CDR3 is 13 residues. Between the trimmed V and J ends, which lost 3 bases and 6 bases, there was a span of 8 bases. The V gene's germline CDR1 is SGHAT and CDR2 FQNNGV.

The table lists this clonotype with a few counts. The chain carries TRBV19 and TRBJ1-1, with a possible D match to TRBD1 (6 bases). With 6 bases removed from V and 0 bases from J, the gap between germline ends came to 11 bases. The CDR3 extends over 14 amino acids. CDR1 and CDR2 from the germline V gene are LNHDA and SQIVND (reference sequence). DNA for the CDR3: TGTGCCAGTAGCCACGGGACAATGAACACTGAAGCTTTCTTT. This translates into CASSHGTMNTEAFF. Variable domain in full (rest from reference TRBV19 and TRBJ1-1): DGGITQSPKYLFRKEGQNVTLSCEQNLNHDAMYWYRQDPGQGLRLIYYSQIVNDFQKGDIAEGYSVSREKKESFPLTVTSAQKNPTAFYLCASSHGTMNTEAFFGQGTRLTVV.

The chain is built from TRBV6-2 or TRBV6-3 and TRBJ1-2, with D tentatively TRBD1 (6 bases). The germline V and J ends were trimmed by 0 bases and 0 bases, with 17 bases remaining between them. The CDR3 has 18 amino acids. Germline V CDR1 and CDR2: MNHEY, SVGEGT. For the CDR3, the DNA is TGTGCCAGCAGTTACTCGGGTCTGGAGGGGGAAGCTAACTATGGCTACACCTTC. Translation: CASSYSGLEGEANYGYTF.

The CDR3 region has the DNA TGTGCCAGCAGCCAAGAGGGGCGAGAAGGCTCCTACAATGAGCAGTTCTTC. It encodes CASSQEGREGSYNEQFF. The V call is TRBV14, the J call TRBJ2-1, with a possible D match to TRBD1 (5 bases). Trimming removed 0 bases from V and 0 bases from J, with 12 bases in between. The length of the CDR3 is 17 residues. The germline V gene has CDR1 SGHDN and CDR2 FVKESK. The variable domain in full, completed from reference TRBV14 and TRBJ2-1, reads EAGVTQFPSHSVIEKGQTVTLRCDPISGHDNLYWYRRVMGKEIKFLLHFVKESKQDESGMPNNRFLAERTGGTYSTLKVQPAELEDSGVYFCASSQEGREGSYNEQFFGPGTRLTVL.

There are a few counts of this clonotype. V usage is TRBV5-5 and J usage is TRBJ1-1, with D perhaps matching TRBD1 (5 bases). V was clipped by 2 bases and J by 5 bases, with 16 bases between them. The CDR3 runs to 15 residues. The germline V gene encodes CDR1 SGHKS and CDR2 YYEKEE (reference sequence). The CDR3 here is CASSFSGPPRTEAFF. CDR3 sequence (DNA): TGTGCCAGCAGCTTTTCGGGACCTCCGAGGACTGAAGCTTTCTTT.